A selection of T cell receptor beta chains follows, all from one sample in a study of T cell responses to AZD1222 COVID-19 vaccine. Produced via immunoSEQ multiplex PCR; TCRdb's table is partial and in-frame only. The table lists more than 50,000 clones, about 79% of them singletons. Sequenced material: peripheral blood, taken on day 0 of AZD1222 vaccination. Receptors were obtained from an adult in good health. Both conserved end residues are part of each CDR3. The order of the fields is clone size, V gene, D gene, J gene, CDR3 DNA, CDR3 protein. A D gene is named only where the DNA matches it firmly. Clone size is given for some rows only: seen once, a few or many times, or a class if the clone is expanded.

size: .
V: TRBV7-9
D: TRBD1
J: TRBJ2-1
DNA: TGTGCCAGCAGACTAGGCGTGGGATTCAGGGGGAATGAGCAGTTCTTC
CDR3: CASRLGVGFRGNEQFF

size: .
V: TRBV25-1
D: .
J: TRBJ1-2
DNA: TGTGCCAGCAGTGATGACGGGAGCGGCTACACCTTC
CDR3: CASSDDGSGYTF

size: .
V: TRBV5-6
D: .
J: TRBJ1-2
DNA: TGTGCCAGCAGCCTTTGGACTGCCAGCTACACCTTC
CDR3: CASSLWTASYTF

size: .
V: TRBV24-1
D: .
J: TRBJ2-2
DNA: TGTGCCACCAGTGTCCAATCGGAGCTGTTTTTT
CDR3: CATSVQSELFF

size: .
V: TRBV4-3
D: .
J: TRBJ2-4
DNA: TGCGCCAGCAGCTTAGCCGGGCTCCAAGGAAACATTCAGTACTTC
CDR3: CASSLAGLQGNIQYF

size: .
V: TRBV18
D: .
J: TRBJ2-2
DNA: TGTGCCAGCTCACCATACGATGGCACCGGGGAGCTGTTTTTT
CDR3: CASSPYDGTGELFF

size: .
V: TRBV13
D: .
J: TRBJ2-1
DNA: TGTGCCAGCAGCCTGGGACTCGCTGACAATGAGCAGTTCTTC
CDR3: CASSLGLADNEQFF

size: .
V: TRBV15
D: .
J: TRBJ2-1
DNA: TGTGCCACCCAGTTGCGGGAAATTCCCAATGAGCAGTTCTTC
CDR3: CATQLREIPNEQFF

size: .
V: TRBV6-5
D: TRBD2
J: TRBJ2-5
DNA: TGTGCCAGCAGTTACGGCGGGAGGGCCCAAGAGACCCAGTACTTC
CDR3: CASSYGGRAQETQYF

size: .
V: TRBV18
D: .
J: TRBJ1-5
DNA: TGTGCCAGCTCACCACAGCAAACACCGACAGGCCTAAGCTTTAATCAGCCCCAGCATTTT
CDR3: CASSPQQTPTGLSFNQPQHF

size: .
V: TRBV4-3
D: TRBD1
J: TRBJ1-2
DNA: TGCGCCAGCAGCCTGTCGACAGGGTCCCTTTATGGCTACACCTTC
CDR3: CASSLSTGSLYGYTF

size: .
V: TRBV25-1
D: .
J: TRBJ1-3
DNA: TGTGCCAGCAGTGAATTATATAAGGGCAGCTCTGGAAACACCATATATTTT
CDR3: CASSELYKGSSGNTIYF

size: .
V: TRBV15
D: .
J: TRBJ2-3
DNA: TGTGCCACCAGCAGCGGGCGCGGCACAGATACGCAGTATTTT
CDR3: CATSSGRGTDTQYF

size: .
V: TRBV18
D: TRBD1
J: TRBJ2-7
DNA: TGTGCCAGCTCATCCCCGGGACAGGGGACCTACGAGCAGTACTTC
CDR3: CASSSPGQGTYEQYF

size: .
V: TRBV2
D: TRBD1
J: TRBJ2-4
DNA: TGTGCCAGCAGTGCGACAGGGTCGAGCAAAAACATTCAGTACTTC
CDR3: CASSATGSSKNIQYF

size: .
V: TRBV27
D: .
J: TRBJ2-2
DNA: TGTGCCAGCAGTCTAGATCTCGATACATCGCGCAACACCGGGGAGCTGTTTTTT
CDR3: CASSLDLDTSRNTGELFF

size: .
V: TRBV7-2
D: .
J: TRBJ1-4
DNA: TGTGCCAGCAGCGCAGGCCCCACTAATGAAAAACTGTTTTTT
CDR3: CASSAGPTNEKLFF

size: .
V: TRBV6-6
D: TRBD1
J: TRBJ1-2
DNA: TGTGCCAGCAGTCGTTGGGGACAGGGGAAAGCTAACTATGGCTACACCTTC
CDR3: CASSRWGQGKANYGYTF

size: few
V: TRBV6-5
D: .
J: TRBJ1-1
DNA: TGTGCCAGCACCCTGGAACAGTTGAACACTGAAGCTTTCTTT
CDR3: CASTLEQLNTEAFF

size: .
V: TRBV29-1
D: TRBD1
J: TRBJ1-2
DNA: TGCAGCGTTGAAGGAGGGACAGGGCAGCTCTATGGCTACACCTTC
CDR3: CSVEGGTGQLYGYTF

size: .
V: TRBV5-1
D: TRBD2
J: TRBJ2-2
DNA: TGCGCCAGCAGCTTGGAAGCGGGAGGGTCCGGGGAGCTGTTTTTT
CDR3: CASSLEAGGSGELFF

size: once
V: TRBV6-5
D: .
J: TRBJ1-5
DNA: TGTGCCAGCAGTCCGCTTCTAAATCAGCCCCAGCATTTT
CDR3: CASSPLLNQPQHF

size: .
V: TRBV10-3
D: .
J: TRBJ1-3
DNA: TGTGCCATCAGTGGGACCCTAGGGAGGGACACCATATATTTT
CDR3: CAISGTLGRDTIYF

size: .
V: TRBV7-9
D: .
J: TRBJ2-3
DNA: TGTGCCAGCAGCCCCCAGGTTGGCACAGATACGCAGTATTTT
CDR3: CASSPQVGTDTQYF

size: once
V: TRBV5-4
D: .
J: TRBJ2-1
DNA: TGTGCCAGCAGCTTGGCACGGGAGACTAAGCAGTTCTTC
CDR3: CASSLARETKQFF

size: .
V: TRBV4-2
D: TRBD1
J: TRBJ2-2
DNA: TGTGCCAGCAGCCAACTCCCGGGACAGGGGATCTCCGGGGAGCTGTTTTTT
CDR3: CASSQLPGQGISGELFF

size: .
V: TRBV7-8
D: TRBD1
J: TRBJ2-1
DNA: TGTGCCAGCCTCAGGGGGCTAGCAAACAATGAGCAGTTCTTC
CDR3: CASLRGLANNEQFF

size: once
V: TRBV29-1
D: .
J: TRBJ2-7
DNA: TGCAGCGTTGGTCTCGGGAACCCCACCTACGAGCAGTACTTC
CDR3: CSVGLGNPTYEQYF

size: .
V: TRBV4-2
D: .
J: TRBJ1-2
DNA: TGTGCCAGCACACGGGGGGCGACCCCCGGGGATGGCTACACCTTC
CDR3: CASTRGATPGDGYTF

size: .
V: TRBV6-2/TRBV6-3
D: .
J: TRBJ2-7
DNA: TGTGCCAGCAGCCCGACGGGAGTCTACGAGCAGTACTTC
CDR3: CASSPTGVYEQYF

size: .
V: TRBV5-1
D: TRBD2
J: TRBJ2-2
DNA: TGCGCCAGCAGAGGGTTAATTAGACTAGCGGGCCTCACCGGGGAGCTGTTTTTT
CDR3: CASRGLIRLAGLTGELFF

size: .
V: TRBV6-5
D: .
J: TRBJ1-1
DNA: TGTGCCAGCAACCTACTAGGACAAAACACTGAAGCTTTCTTT
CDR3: CASNLLGQNTEAFF

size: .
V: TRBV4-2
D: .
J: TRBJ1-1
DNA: TGTGCCAGCAGCCAAGATTCTCAGGGGCCGAACACTGAAGCTTTCTTT
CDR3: CASSQDSQGPNTEAFF

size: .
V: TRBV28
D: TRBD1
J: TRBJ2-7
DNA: TGTGCCAGCAGTTGGGACAGGGATTGCGAGCAGTACTTC
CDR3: CASSWDRDCEQYF

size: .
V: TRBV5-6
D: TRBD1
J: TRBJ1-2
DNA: TGTGCCAGCAGCCTAGGGACAGGGAACTATGGCTACACCTTC
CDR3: CASSLGTGNYGYTF

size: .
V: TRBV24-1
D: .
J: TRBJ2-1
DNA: TGTGCCACCAGTGTTCGGGGACTTTCTTACAATGAGCAGTTCTTC
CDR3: CATSVRGLSYNEQFF

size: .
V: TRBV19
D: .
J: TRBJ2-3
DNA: TGTGCCAGTAGTATAACCCGGGAACTGACAGATACGCAGTATTTT
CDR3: CASSITRELTDTQYF

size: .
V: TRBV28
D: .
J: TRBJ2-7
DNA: TGTGCCAGCAGTTTAGGGGGGGCCTCCTACGAGCAGTACTTC
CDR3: CASSLGGASYEQYF

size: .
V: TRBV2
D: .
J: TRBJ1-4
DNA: TGTGCCAGCAGGGAAGGGGCGATGGAAAAACTGTTTTTT
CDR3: CASREGAMEKLFF

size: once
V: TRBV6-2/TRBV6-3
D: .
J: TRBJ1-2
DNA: TGTGCCAGCAGTTGGTCGGCCGATGGCTACACCTTC
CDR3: CASSWSADGYTF

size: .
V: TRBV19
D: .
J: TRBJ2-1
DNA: TGTGCCAGTAGTATTGACAGGCACCTACCTTACAATGAGCAGTTCTTC
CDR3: CASSIDRHLPYNEQFF

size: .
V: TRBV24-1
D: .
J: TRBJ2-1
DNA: TGTGCCACCAGTGATCCCGAAGGCAGGGGAGGCAATGAGCAGTTCTTC
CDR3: CATSDPEGRGGNEQFF

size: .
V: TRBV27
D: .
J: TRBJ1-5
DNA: TGTGCCAGCAGGCGGGCTTTGGGTCAGCCCCAGCATTTT
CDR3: CASRRALGQPQHF

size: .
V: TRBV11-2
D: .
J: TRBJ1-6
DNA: TGTGCCAGCAGCCCAACCTTTTGGGGAAATATTTACTCACCCCTCCACTTT
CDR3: CASSPTFWGNIYSPLHF

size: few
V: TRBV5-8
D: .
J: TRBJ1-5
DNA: TGTGCCAGCAGCGGGGGGAGAGGGAACCACAATCAGCCCCAGCATTTT
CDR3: CASSGGRGNHNQPQHF

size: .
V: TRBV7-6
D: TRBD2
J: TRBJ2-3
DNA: TGTGCCAGCAGCTCTAGTGCGGGAGTTAAAACAGATACGCAGTATTTT
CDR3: CASSSSAGVKTDTQYF

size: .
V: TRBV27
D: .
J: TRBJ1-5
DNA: TGTGCCAGCAGTTTATCCCACCCAGGGAGCAATCAGCCCCAGCATTTT
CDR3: CASSLSHPGSNQPQHF

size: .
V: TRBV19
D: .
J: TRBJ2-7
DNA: TGTGCCAGTAGTCTCAACAGGGCAGGTTACGAGCAGTACTTC
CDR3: CASSLNRAGYEQYF

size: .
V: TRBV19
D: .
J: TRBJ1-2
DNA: TGTGCCAGTAGTCCCTACGGCTACACCTTC
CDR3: CASSPYGYTF

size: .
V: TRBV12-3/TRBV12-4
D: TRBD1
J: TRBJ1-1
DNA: TGTGCCAGCAGTCGCAGGGGGGACGCTTTCTTT
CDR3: CASSRRGDAFF

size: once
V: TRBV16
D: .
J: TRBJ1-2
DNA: TGTGCCAGCAGCCAGGGTGGATATGGCTACACCTTC
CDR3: CASSQGGYGYTF

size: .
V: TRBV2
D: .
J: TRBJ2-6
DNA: TGTGCCCCCCGGAGGGGAGGAGGCTCTGGGGCCAACGTCCTGACTTTC
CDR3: CAPRRGGGSGANVLTF